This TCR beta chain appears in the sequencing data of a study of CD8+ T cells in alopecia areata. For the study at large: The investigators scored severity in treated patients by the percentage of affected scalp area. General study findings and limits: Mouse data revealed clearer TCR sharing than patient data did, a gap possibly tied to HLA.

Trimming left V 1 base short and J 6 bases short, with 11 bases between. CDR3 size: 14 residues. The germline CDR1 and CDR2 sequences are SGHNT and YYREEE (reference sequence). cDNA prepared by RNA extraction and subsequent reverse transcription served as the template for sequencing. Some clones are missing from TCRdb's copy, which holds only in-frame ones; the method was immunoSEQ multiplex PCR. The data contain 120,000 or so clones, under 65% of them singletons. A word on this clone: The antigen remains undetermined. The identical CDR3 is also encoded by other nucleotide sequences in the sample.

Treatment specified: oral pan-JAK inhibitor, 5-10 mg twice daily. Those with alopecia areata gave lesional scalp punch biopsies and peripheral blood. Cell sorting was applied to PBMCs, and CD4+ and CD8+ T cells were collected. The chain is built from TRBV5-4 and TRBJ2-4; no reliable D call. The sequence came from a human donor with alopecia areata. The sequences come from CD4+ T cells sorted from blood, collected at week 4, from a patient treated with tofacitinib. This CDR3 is CASSLKGTRNIQYF. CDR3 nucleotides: TGTGCCAGCAGCTTGAAGGGAACCAGAAACATTCAGTACTTC.